This T cell receptor beta chain came from a study of monozygotic twins with inflammatory bowel disease. Study results and limitations: Treatment differences in immunosuppression may have added variability to the repertoires of patients.

Amplification used two nested PCRs: 16 cycles, then eight to ten cycles, on TCRalpha/TCRbeta cDNA. TCRdb reprocessed the 5' RACE reads; each CDR3 protein has one entry and no DNA is given. The sample includes a few hundred thousand distinct CDR3 sequences. To note about this clonotype: As yet, its antigen is unknown.

The CDR3 extends over 18 amino acids. Germline values: CDR1 SGHNT, CDR2 YENEEA. The origin of this receptor is a human donor with ulcerative colitis or Crohn's disease, or a healthy co-twin of an affected twin (not recorded which). The V and J genes are TRBV11-3 and TRBJ1-5; TCRdb outputs TRBD1, but without DNA this stays unchecked. Sample: blood. The CDR3 region is CASSPWDHGNVGNQPRHF.